Listed here are 29 T cell receptor beta chains from one sample, sequenced in a study of cytomegalovirus exposure and HLA in healthy donors. Primers: 60 Vbeta forward and 13 Jbeta reverse. Using immunoSEQ multiplex PCR, the repertoire was profiled, and TCRdb retains in-frame clones only, with some absent. Of some 140,000 clones in the sample, about 74% were seen once. The sequenced sample was PBMCs. The source of these receptors is a man aged 25 to 40 in good health and CMV-seronegative.

The rearrangement links TRBV28 to TRBJ1-4; D not certain. Germline CDR1 reads MDHEN; CDR2 reads SYDVKM. This CDR3 has 14 amino acids. V was shortened by 3 bases and J by 5 bases, with 10 bases between the two germline ends. The CDR3 sequence is CASSLSDWNEKLFF. CDR3 nucleotide sequence: TGTGCCAGCAGTTTGTCGGACTGGAATGAAAAACTGTTTTTT. The variable domain in full, completed from reference TRBV28 and TRBJ1-4, reads DVKVTQSSRYLVKRTGEKVFLECVQDMDHENMFWYRQDPGLGLRLIYFSYDVKMKEKGDIPEGYSVSREKKERFSLILESASTNQTSMYLCASSLSDWNEKLFFGSGTQLSVL.

As to this clone: The sample holds other DNA sequences that translate to the same CDR3. This chain joins TRBV29-1 and TRBJ1-1, with D possibly being TRBD1 (5 bases). This CDR3 is 12 amino acids long. The germline V and J ends were trimmed by 3 bases and 1 base, with 6 bases remaining between them. Germline CDR1 reads SQVTM; CDR2 reads ANQGSEA. The chain's CDR3 is CSVDRENTEAFF. The CDR3 DNA follows: TGCAGCGTTGACAGGGAGAACACTGAAGCTTTCTTT.

The chain combines TRBV13 with TRBJ2-1; TRBD1 is a possible D gene (6 bases). CDR3 length equals 15 residues. Germline lookup yields CDR1 PRHDT and CDR2 FYEKMQ (reference sequence). Trimming took off 4 bases at V and 3 bases at J, with 13 bases between the two ends. The CDR3 nucleotides are TGTGCCAGCAGCTCCACAGGGAGTTACTACAATGAGCAGTTCTTC. This encodes CASSSTGSYYNEQFF.

The rearrangement joins TRBV28 to TRBJ2-7; perhaps TRBD1 as D (6 bases). The CDR3 runs 14 residues. In germline, CDR1 is MDHEN, CDR2 SYDVKM. Trimming stripped 5 bases from V and 1 base from J, with 12 bases between. CDR3 in DNA: TGTGCCAGCAGTCCGGGGACATTTTCCTACGAGCAGTACTTC. Its translation: CASSPGTFSYEQYF.

The chain couples TRBV28 to TRBJ2-1; TRBD2 agrees at 16 bases. Trimming removed 2 bases from V and 2 bases from J; junction bases left unmatched: 9. CDR3 length: 20 residues. CDR1 and CDR2 (germline): MDHEN, SYDVKM. The CDR3 DNA follows: TGTGCCAGCAGTTTACCCCCGGGACTAGCGGGAGGGCGACCCTACAATGAGCAGTTCTTC. This sequence encodes CASSLPPGLAGGRPYNEQFF.

This chain uses TRBV5-1 with TRBJ2-3; 7 bases are a match to TRBD2. V was clipped by 0 bases and J by 0 bases; unmatched bases: 4. The CDR3 runs to 16 residues. CDR1 and CDR2 from the germline V gene are SGHRS and YFSETQ. The CDR3 reads CASSLVAGASTDTQYF. The CDR3 DNA reads TGCGCCAGCAGCTTGGTTGCGGGAGCAAGCACAGATACGCAGTATTTT.

This clone was seen only a few times. The chain combines TRBV10-2 with TRBJ2-3; 8 bases align to TRBD2. The germline CDR1 and CDR2 sequences are WSHSY and SAAADI. The CDR3 extends over 14 amino acids. Trimming took 5 bases from V and 0 from J; bases not matched to a gene: 1. As DNA, the CDR3 is TGCGCCAGCAGTTTAGCGGGAAGCACAGATACGCAGTATTTT. It specifies CASSLAGSTDTQYF.

This chain uses TRBV2 with TRBJ2-3; TRBD2 might be the D (5 bases). The CDR3 totals 14 residues. Germline V lookup: CDR1 SNHLY, CDR2 FYNNEI. V was trimmed by 4 bases and J by 0 bases, leaving 8 bases between them. The CDR3 region has the DNA TGTGCCAGCAGTGGGGAGCGGAGCACAGATACGCAGTATTTT. It encodes CASSGERSTDTQYF.

The rearrangement joins TRBV9 to TRBJ1-5; TRBD1 agrees at 9 bases. J lost 6 bases, V lost 0 bases, and 4 bases had no gene match. Germline lookup yields CDR1 SGDLS and CDR2 YYNGEE. This CDR3 comprises 15 residues. The CDR3 sequence: CASSVGTGEGQPQHF. The CDR3 DNA sequence: TGTGCCAGCAGCGTAGGGACAGGGGAAGGTCAGCCCCAGCATTTT.

This chain joins TRBV28 and TRBJ2-1, with TRBD2 matching 13 bases. Trimming at V came to 6 bases and at J to 2 bases, leaving 10 bases not matched to a gene. The germline CDR1 and CDR2 sequences are MDHEN and SYDVKM. The CDR3 runs 18 residues. The CDR3 nucleotides read TGTGCCAGCAGGGGAATTACCGGGACTAGCGGGACCTACAATGAGCAGTTCTTC. It encodes CASRGITGTSGTYNEQFF.

This rearrangement joins TRBV28 to TRBJ1-1, with TRBD1 as a possible D gene (6 bases). Trimming removed 3 bases from V and 1 base from J, with 9 bases in between. The CDR3 is made up of 14 amino acids. The germline CDR1 and CDR2 sequences are MDHEN and SYDVKM. DNA for the CDR3: TGTGCCAGCAGTTTCCCGACAGGGAACACTGAAGCTTTCTTT. Translating gives CASSFPTGNTEAFF.

The chain recombines TRBV7-6 with TRBJ2-3; 13 bases line up with TRBD2. In germline, CDR1 is SGHVS, CDR2 FNYEAQ. V lost 0 bases to trimming and J lost 5 bases; unmatched junction nucleotides: 8. The CDR3 is 18 amino acids. The CDR3: CASSLAAVLAGGGDTQYF. Here the CDR3 DNA reads TGTGCCAGCAGCTTAGCGGCTGTACTAGCGGGGGGGGGAGATACGCAGTATTTT. The full variable domain, its missing parts supplied by reference TRBV7-6 and TRBJ2-3, is GAGVSQSPRYKVTKRGQDVALRCDPISGHVSLYWYRQALGQGPEFLTYFNYEAQQDKSGLPNDRFSAERPEGSISTLTIQRTEQRDSAMYRCASSLAAVLAGGGDTQYFGPGTRLTVL.

The rearrangement uses TRBV28 and TRBJ2-7; D perhaps matches TRBD1 (5 bases). Deletions cut 4 bases from V and 6 bases from J, with 16 bases between. The germline V gene has CDR1 MDHEN and CDR2 SYDVKM. The CDR3 covers 14 residues. The CDR3 protein is CASSSMGQFGEQYF. CDR3 nucleotides: TGTGCCAGCAGTTCCATGGGGCAGTTTGGCGAGCAGTACTTC.

This sequence joins TRBV4-1 and TRBJ2-1; 11 bases map to TRBD2. Trimming at V came to 2 bases and at J to 10 bases, leaving 10 bases not matched to a gene. The CDR3 consists of 16 residues. The germline V gene has CDR1 MGHRA and CDR2 YSYEKL. CDR3 in DNA: TGCGCCAGCAGCCAACCATTAGCGGGAGGGCTAGACGAGCAGTTCTTC. This gives the protein CASSQPLAGGLDEQFF.

The chain has TRBV7-3 and TRBJ2-7; TRBD1 is a possible D gene (6 bases). Per germline, CDR1 SGHTA and CDR2 FQGTGA. The length of the CDR3 is 14 residues. With 4 bases removed from V and 10 bases from J, the gap between germline ends came to 20 bases. For the CDR3, the DNA is TGTGCCAGCAGCTCTAAGGGACAAGTCCCCGAACAGTACTTC. This encodes CASSSKGQVPEQYF.

The chain recombines TRBV29-1 with TRBJ2-1; perhaps TRBD1 as D (5 bases). V lost 6 bases and J 5 bases, leaving 14 bases between the germline ends. In germline, CDR1 is SQVTM, CDR2 ANQGSEA. This CDR3 spans 13 amino acids. Here the CDR3 reads CSVLTTDNNEQFF. CDR3 DNA: TGCAGCGTCCTTACGACAGACAACAATGAGCAGTTCTTC.

Points on this clone: The junction shows a germline mismatch at one end, possibly a read error. This sequence joins TRBV10-2 and TRBJ2-5; 8 bases are a match to TRBD1. The CDR3 has 13 residues. Germline values: CDR1 WSHSY, CDR2 SAAADI. This CDR3 is CASQGQGQGTQYF. Written as DNA, the CDR3 is TGCGCCAGCCAAGGACAGGGTCAAGGGACCCAGTACTTC.

The chain uses TRBV25-1 and TRBJ2-1, with a possible D match to TRBD2 (5 bases). CDR3 length equals 13 residues. CDR1 and CDR2 (germline): MGHDK, SYGVNS. Deletions cut 4 bases from V and 9 bases from J, with 13 bases between. The CDR3 DNA reads TGTGCCAGCAGTGCCCATACTAGTACTGAGCAGTTCTTC. Residues: CASSAHTSTEQFF. The whole variable domain, filled in from reference TRBV25-1 and TRBJ2-1, reads EADIYQTPRYLVIGTGKKITLECSQTMGHDKMYWYQQDPGMELHLIHYSYGVNSTEKGDLSSESTVSRIRTEHFPLTLESARPSHTSQYLCASSAHTSTEQFFGPGTRLTVL.

The chain recombines TRBV2 with TRBJ1-5; D is undetermined. Germline CDR1 reads SNHLY; CDR2 reads FYNNEI. This CDR3 spans 14 amino acids. Between the trimmed V and J ends, which lost 2 bases and 0 bases, there was a span of 5 bases. The CDR3 nucleotides are TGTGCCAGCAGTGAACAGGATAGCAATCAGCCCCAGCATTTT. It specifies CASSEQDSNQPQHF.

CDR3 protein: CASSSSGTQPSYEQYF. Here the CDR3 DNA reads TGCGCCAGCAGTTCATCCGGGACACAGCCTTCCTACGAGCAGTACTTC. The chain couples TRBV5-1 to TRBJ2-7; perhaps TRBD1 as D (6 bases). In germline, CDR1 is SGHRS, CDR2 YFSETQ. V shed 5 bases and J shed 1 base, with 19 bases lying between them. The CDR3 contains 16 residues.

For the CDR3, the DNA is TGTGCCAGCAGCCTAGATAACAATGAGCAGTTCTTC. Protein: CASSLDNNEQFF. The V gene is TRBV2, the J gene TRBJ2-1; D not resolved. V was clipped by 6 bases and J by 5 bases, with 8 bases between them. The germline gives CDR1 SNHLY, CDR2 FYNNEI. The CDR3 is made up of 12 amino acids. The entire variable domain, with the rest obtained from reference TRBV2 and TRBJ2-1, is as follows: EPEVTQTPSHQVTQMGQEVILRCVPISNHLYFYWYRQILGQKVEFLVSFYNNEISEKSEIFDDQFSVERPDGSNFTLKIRSTKLEDSAMYFCASSLDNNEQFFGPGTRLTVL.

The rearrangement joins TRBV28 to TRBJ2-7; maybe TRBD2 (7 bases). CDR3 length equals 15 residues. Trimming cost V 6 bases and J 5 bases, with 20 bases left between them. Germline-derived CDR1 and CDR2 are MDHEN and SYDVKM. The CDR3 spells CASRNGGAANDEQYF. The CDR3 nucleotides are TGTGCCAGCAGGAATGGGGGGGCGGCTAACGACGAGCAGTACTTC.

The V gene is TRBV14, the J gene TRBJ2-3; D might be TRBD2 (5 bases). This CDR3 region has 16 residues. V lost 1 base and J 4 bases, leaving 15 bases between the germline ends. Per germline, CDR1 SGHDN and CDR2 FVKESK. CDR3 DNA sequence: TGTGCCAGCAGCCAAGCCTTGCCGGGATTTCCAGATACGCAGTATTTT. Residues: CASSQALPGFPDTQYF.

CDR3: CSVIQVSTDTQYF. The CDR3 DNA sequence: TGCAGCGTGATCCAGGTTAGCACAGATACGCAGTATTTT. V is TRBV29-1 and J is TRBJ2-3; unclear D gene. The CDR3 spans 13 residues. Per the germline V gene, CDR1 is SQVTM and CDR2 is ANQGSEA. V lost 6 bases, J lost 0 bases, and 10 bases lay in between.

V is TRBV18 and J is TRBJ2-7; TRBD2 is a possible D gene (5 bases). This CDR3 region has 16 residues. The germline V gene encodes CDR1 KGHSH and CDR2 LQKENI. V was pared by 3 bases and J by 3 bases, with 18 bases between. The DNA of the CDR3 is TGTGCCAGCTCACCCCAGGACTCCTATGGCGACTACGAGCAGTACTTC. This encodes CASSPQDSYGDYEQYF. The whole variable domain, filled in from reference TRBV18 and TRBJ2-7, reads NAGVMQNPRHLVRRRGQEARLRCSPMKGHSHVYWYRQLPEEGLKFMVYLQKENIIDESGMPKERFSAEFPKEGPSILRIQQVVRGDSAAYFCASSPQDSYGDYEQYFGPGTRLTVT.

The V and J genes are TRBV11-3 and TRBJ2-1; 8 bases line up with TRBD2. Looked up from germline, CDR1 is SGHNT and CDR2 is YENEEA. This CDR3 spans 15 amino acids. V dropped 5 bases and J dropped 5; count of bases not matched to a gene: 8. The CDR3 sequence is CASSGTSGYHNEQFF. The CDR3 DNA follows: TGTGCCAGCAGCGGAACTAGCGGATACCACAATGAGCAGTTCTTC. The full variable domain, rest sourced from reference TRBV11-3 and TRBJ2-1, is EAGVVQSPRYKIIEKKQPVAFWCNPISGHNTLYWYLQNLGQGPELLIRYENEEAVDDSQLPKDRFSAERLKGVDSTLKIQPAELGDSAVYLCASSGTSGYHNEQFFGPGTRLTVL.

This chain uses TRBV5-1 with TRBJ2-1; unclear D gene. Germline CDR1 is SGHRS and CDR2 is YFSETQ. The V and J ends lost 3 bases and 2 bases respectively, with 3 bases between them. There are 12 residues in the CDR3. CDR3 protein: CASSSAYNEQFF. CDR3 in DNA: TGCGCCAGCAGCTCGGCCTACAATGAGCAGTTCTTC.

There are a few counts of this clone. The V and J genes are TRBV5-1 and TRBJ1-2; D perhaps matches TRBD1 (6 bases). Per germline, CDR1 SGHRS and CDR2 YFSETQ. The CDR3 runs to 13 residues. Trimming removed 6 bases from V and 4 bases from J, with 13 bases in between. For the CDR3, the DNA is TGCGCCAGCATGCAACAGGGCCGCTATGGCTACACCTTC. This translates into CASMQQGRYGYTF.

This chain's CDR3 is CAWSVEFRNTIYF. The CDR3 nucleotides are TGTGCCTGGAGTGTAGAGTTCAGAAACACCATATATTTT. The chain combines TRBV30 with TRBJ1-3; D uncertain. Trimming pared 0 bases from V and 5 bases from J, leaving 8 bases between. CDR3 size: 13 residues. CDR1 and CDR2 from the germline V gene are GTSNPN and SVGIG (reference sequence). The full variable domain, rest sourced from reference TRBV30 and TRBJ1-3, is SQTIHQWPATLVQPVGSPLSLECTVEGTSNPNLYWYRQAAGRGLQLLFYSVGIGQISSEVPQNLSASRPQDRQFILSSKKLLLSDSGFYLCAWSVEFRNTIYFGEGSWLTVV.